Listed below are T cell receptor beta chains from one sample, sequenced in a study of blood T cell repertoires in COVID-19. Method: immunoSEQ multiplex PCR; TCRdb's copy keeps in-frame clones and lacks some. Of 450,000 or so clones detected, 89% appear once; the ten largest clones hold around 0.95%. Sequenced material: peripheral blood. The source of these receptors is a man aged 18 to 30 with COVID-19, enrolled during active disease. The CDR3 runs from the conserved cysteine through the conserved F or W. Fields, in order: CDR3 length, clone size, J gene, D gene, V gene, CDR3 DNA, CDR3 protein. The D gene is left open where the match is weak. Expanded clones are given a class, and other clones once, few, many or no size at all.

length: 13
size: -
J: TRBJ1-4
D: TRBD1
V: TRBV6-5
DNA: TGTGCCAGCACAGGGGGGATTGACGAAAAACTGTTTTTT
CDR3: CASTGGIDEKLFF

length: 14
size: -
J: TRBJ2-7
D: TRBD2
V: TRBV29-1
DNA: TGCAGCGTTGTTGGACGCGGGGGTCCGCTCGAGCAGTACTTC
CDR3: CSVVGRGGPLEQYF

length: 13
size: once
J: TRBJ1-3
D: -
V: TRBV6-2/TRBV6-3
DNA: TGTGCCAGCAGTTCGGGACACCGAAACACCATATATTTT
CDR3: CASSSGHRNTIYF

length: 16
size: -
J: TRBJ2-1
D: -
V: TRBV6-1
DNA: TGTGCCAGCAGTGAACTTTTCGGGGTCTTCTACAATGAGCAGTTCTTC
CDR3: CASSELFGVFYNEQFF

length: 12
size: -
J: TRBJ1-1
D: -
V: TRBV6-6
DNA: TGTGCCAGCAGTTACTCGAGCACTGAAGCTTTCTTT
CDR3: CASSYSSTEAFF

length: 14
size: -
J: TRBJ1-3
D: -
V: TRBV5-4
DNA: TGTGCCAGCAGCTTGGAGGGGTCTGGAAACACCATATATTTT
CDR3: CASSLEGSGNTIYF

length: 16
size: -
J: TRBJ2-3
D: -
V: TRBV15
DNA: TGTGCCACCAGCAGGAGGAGGGGCGGGATCACAGATACGCAGTATTTT
CDR3: CATSRRRGGITDTQYF

length: 14
size: -
J: TRBJ2-3
D: TRBD2
V: TRBV29-1
DNA: TGCAGCGTTGCAAGCAGCGGGGGCACAGATACGCAGTATTTT
CDR3: CSVASSGGTDTQYF

length: 15
size: once
J: TRBJ2-1
D: TRBD2
V: TRBV6-5
DNA: TGTGCCAGCAGGACTAGCGGGGGGCCCTACAATGAGCAGTTCTTC
CDR3: CASRTSGGPYNEQFF

length: 15
size: -
J: TRBJ1-3
D: -
V: TRBV5-6
DNA: TGTGCCAGCAGCTTGTCGCGGGCTGGAGGAAACACCATATATTTT
CDR3: CASSLSRAGGNTIYF

length: 15
size: -
J: TRBJ2-6
D: -
V: TRBV30
DNA: TGTGCCTGGAGTAAGGGGCTCTCTGGGGCCAACGTCCTGACTTTC
CDR3: CAWSKGLSGANVLTF

length: 16
size: -
J: TRBJ2-3
D: -
V: TRBV7-2
DNA: TGTGCCAGCAGGCAACAGGGTACTAGTGGCACAGATACGCAGTATTTT
CDR3: CASRQQGTSGTDTQYF

length: 12
size: once
J: TRBJ1-1
D: -
V: TRBV19
DNA: TGTGCCAGTAGTCCCTGGAACACTGAAGCTTTCTTT
CDR3: CASSPWNTEAFF

length: 13
size: -
J: TRBJ2-2
D: -
V: TRBV19
DNA: TGTGCCAGTAGCACTACAAGAGGTGGGGAGCTGTTTTTT
CDR3: CASSTTRGGELFF

length: 15
size: -
J: TRBJ2-1
D: TRBD2
V: TRBV5-1
DNA: TGCGCCAGCAGCGTGCGACTAGCGGGAGCCGATGAGCAGTTCTTC
CDR3: CASSVRLAGADEQFF

length: 16
size: -
J: TRBJ1-2
D: TRBD1
V: TRBV5-4
DNA: TGTGCCAGCAGCTTGGCTCCGGGACAGGCTGCCTATGGCTACACCTTC
CDR3: CASSLAPGQAAYGYTF

length: 17
size: -
J: TRBJ1-5
D: TRBD1
V: TRBV10-2
DNA: TGCGCCAGCAGTGAGTCTGTCAACAGGGGGCGAGGTCAGCCCCAGCATTTT
CDR3: CASSESVNRGRGQPQHF

length: 13
size: -
J: TRBJ2-1
D: TRBD2
V: TRBV6-2/TRBV6-3
DNA: TGTGCCAGCAGTGGGACTAGCGGGGGGGCGGAGTTCTTC
CDR3: CASSGTSGGAEFF

length: 15
size: -
J: TRBJ2-4
D: -
V: TRBV7-8
DNA: TGTGCCAGCAGCTTATGGGGGGACGGCAAAAACATTCAGTACTTC
CDR3: CASSLWGDGKNIQYF

length: 18
size: -
J: TRBJ2-3
D: TRBD2
V: TRBV5-1
DNA: TGCGCCAGCAGCCGCCGGACTAGCGGGGGCCTTAGCACAGATACGCAGTATTTT
CDR3: CASSRRTSGGLSTDTQYF

length: 13
size: -
J: TRBJ2-1
D: -
V: TRBV4-1
DNA: TGCGCCAGCAGCCCGGGAGCCTACAATGAGCAGTTCTTC
CDR3: CASSPGAYNEQFF

length: 15
size: -
J: TRBJ2-1
D: TRBD1
V: TRBV19
DNA: TGTGCCAGTAGTCCCACCGGGACAGGGTACAATGAGCAGTTCTTC
CDR3: CASSPTGTGYNEQFF

length: 14
size: -
J: TRBJ2-1
D: TRBD2
V: TRBV5-8
DNA: TGTGCCAGTCGACTAGCGGGAGAGCGGGGTGAGCAGTTCTTC
CDR3: CASRLAGERGEQFF

length: 16
size: -
J: TRBJ2-4
D: -
V: TRBV30
DNA: TGTGCCTGGAGTCTACGACTAGGACAAGGTGGGAACATTCAGTACTTC
CDR3: CAWSLRLGQGGNIQYF

length: 14
size: few
J: TRBJ2-1
D: -
V: TRBV5-6
DNA: TGTGCCAGCAGCCTCCTACAGGGATTCAATGAGCAGTTCTTC
CDR3: CASSLLQGFNEQFF

length: 14
size: -
J: TRBJ2-5
D: TRBD2
V: TRBV4-1
DNA: TGCGCCAGCAGCCGTAGCGGGGACCAAGAGACCCAGTACTTC
CDR3: CASSRSGDQETQYF

length: 14
size: -
J: TRBJ2-1
D: -
V: TRBV11-2
DNA: TGTGCCAGCAGCTTAGGGAGCTCCTACAATGAGCAGTTCTTC
CDR3: CASSLGSSYNEQFF

length: 13
size: -
J: TRBJ1-2
D: -
V: TRBV5-4
DNA: TGTGCCAGCAGCTCGTGGGACTCAAGGGGCTACACCTTC
CDR3: CASSSWDSRGYTF

length: 15
size: -
J: TRBJ2-1
D: TRBD2
V: TRBV6-5
DNA: TGTGCCAGCAGTTACGGGGGACTAGAGCGCAATGAGCAGTTCTTC
CDR3: CASSYGGLERNEQFF

length: 13
size: -
J: TRBJ1-1
D: -
V: TRBV6-5
DNA: TGTGCCAGCAGTTATCAGGGAAACACTGAAGCTTTCTTT
CDR3: CASSYQGNTEAFF

length: 20
size: -
J: TRBJ2-3
D: TRBD2
V: TRBV7-8
DNA: TGTGCCAGCAGCTTAGGAATAGCGGGGGGGAAATCAAAAGACACAGATACGCAGTATTTT
CDR3: CASSLGIAGGKSKDTDTQYF

length: 15
size: -
J: TRBJ2-7
D: -
V: TRBV6-2/TRBV6-3
DNA: TGTGCCAGCAGTTACTTTCTGGGGGCCACCTACGAGCAGTACTTC
CDR3: CASSYFLGATYEQYF

length: 13
size: -
J: TRBJ2-1
D: TRBD2
V: TRBV19
DNA: TGTGCCAGTAGGAGTAGCGGGGGTGGGGAGCAGTTCTTC
CDR3: CASRSSGGGEQFF

length: 15
size: -
J: TRBJ1-1
D: -
V: TRBV5-1
DNA: TGCGCCAGCAGAGATCCGGGACACCCGAACACTGAAGCTTTCTTT
CDR3: CASRDPGHPNTEAFF

length: 16
size: -
J: TRBJ1-5
D: -
V: TRBV6-5
DNA: TGTGCCAGCAGTTTGGGGCTTGGTGTGAGCAATCAGCCCCAGCATTTT
CDR3: CASSLGLGVSNQPQHF

length: 12
size: -
J: TRBJ2-7
D: -
V: TRBV18
DNA: TGTGCCAGCTCACGAGCTCCGGACGAGCAGTACTTC
CDR3: CASSRAPDEQYF